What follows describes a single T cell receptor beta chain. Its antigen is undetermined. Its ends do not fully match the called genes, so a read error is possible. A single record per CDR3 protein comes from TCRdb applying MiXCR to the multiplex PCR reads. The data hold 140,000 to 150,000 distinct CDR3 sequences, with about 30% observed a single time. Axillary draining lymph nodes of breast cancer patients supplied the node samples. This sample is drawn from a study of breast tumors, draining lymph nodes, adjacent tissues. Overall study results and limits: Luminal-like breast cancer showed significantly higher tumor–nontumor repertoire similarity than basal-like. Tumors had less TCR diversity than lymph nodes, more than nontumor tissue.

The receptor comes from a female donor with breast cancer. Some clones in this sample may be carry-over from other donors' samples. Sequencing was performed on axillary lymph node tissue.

The DNA for the CDR3 is TGTGCCAGTAGCTCTCCTCGACGAGGAGAGTCCCAGTACTTC. Its translation is CASSSPRRGESQYF. This rearrangement joins TRBV7-9 to TRBJ2-5; no definite D call. This CDR3 has 14 amino acids. The germline gives CDR1 SEHNR, CDR2 FQNEAQ (reference sequence).